The 20 T cell receptor beta chains presented below share a single source sample, sequenced in a study of blood T cell repertoires in COVID-19. Using immunoSEQ multiplex PCR, the repertoire was profiled, and TCRdb retains in-frame clones only, with some absent. Found here are fewer than 100,000 clones, about four fifths of them singletons; the top ten hold approximately 25%. Material: peripheral blood. These receptors were collected from a man aged 70-80 years with acute or convalescent COVID-19.

The chain links TRBV7-9 to TRBJ1-6; 8 nucleotides line up with TRBD1. The germline V gene encodes CDR1 SEHNR and CDR2 FQNEAQ (reference sequence). The J segment lost 14 bases and the V segment lost 5 bases, leaving 8 bases of the junction unmatched. The CDR3 is 13 amino acids. The CDR3 loop reads CASSRQGTWTLHF. CDR3 in DNA: TGTGCCAGCAGCCGACAGGGGACTTGGACCCTCCACTTT.

The chain employs TRBV19 and TRBJ2-7, with 11 nucleotides matching TRBD2. The CDR3 is 16 residues long. Germline values: CDR1 LNHDA, CDR2 SQIVND (reference sequence). After removal of 3 bases from V and 5 bases from J, the junction contained 9 bases not matched to a gene. CDR3 in amino acids: CASSIDASGRSHEQYF. For the CDR3, the DNA is TGTGCCAGTAGTATTGACGCTAGCGGGAGGTCCCACGAGCAGTACTTC.

This chain uses TRBV12-3 or TRBV12-4 with TRBJ2-7; D ambiguous. V was cut by 3 bases and J by 9 bases, with 9 bases left in between. The CDR3 is made up of 11 amino acids. CDR3 region: CASSLALGQYF. Here the CDR3 DNA reads TGTGCCAGCAGTTTGGCTCTTGGGCAGTACTTC.

The gene calls are TRBV18 and TRBJ1-1; 8 nucleotides match TRBD1. The length of the CDR3 is 14 residues. CDR1 KGHSH and CDR2 LQKENI come from the germline V gene. Trimming at V came to 6 bases and at J to 5 bases, leaving 8 bases not matched to a gene. CDR3: CASSSLDRETEAFF. Written as DNA, the CDR3 is TGTGCCAGCTCTTCCTTGGACAGGGAGACTGAAGCTTTCTTT.

The CDR3 loop reads CASIWDSGRGEQYF. Here the CDR3 DNA reads TGTGCCAGCATTTGGGATAGCGGGAGAGGCGAGCAGTACTTC. The rearrangement joins TRBV6-5 to TRBJ2-7; TRBD2 matches 9 bases. Trimming took 7 bases from V and 6 from J; bases not matched to a gene: 10. CDR3 length: 14 amino acids. Germline V CDR1 and CDR2: MNHEY, SVGAGI.

The J gene is TRBJ2-5, the V gene TRBV6-5; 14 positions match TRBD2. The V segment lost 2 bases and the J segment 5 bases; nucleotides outside the gene matches: 1. Germline V lookup: CDR1 MNHEY, CDR2 SVGAGI. This CDR3 contains 15 residues. Here the CDR3 reads CASSYRTSGRETQYF. The CDR3 DNA follows: TGTGCCAGCAGTTACAGGACTAGCGGGAGGGAGACCCAGTACTTC.

The genes are TRBV25-1 and TRBJ2-7, with 7 bases fitting TRBD2. This CDR3 contains 15 residues. J was trimmed by 0 bases and V by 8 bases; bases with no gene match: 10. Germline assignment: CDR1 MGHDK and CDR2 SYGVNS. The CDR3 here is CASSLGLGSSYEQYF. The CDR3 DNA reads TGTGCCAGCTCCCTCGGACTAGGAAGCTCCTACGAGCAGTACTTC.

This chain joins TRBV3-1 (or the pseudogene TRBV3-2) and TRBJ1-2; possible D gene TRBD1, 5 bases. The V end was cut by 4 bases, the J end by 5 bases, with 8 bases between. The CDR3 length is 12 residues. Looked up from germline, CDR1 is LGHDT and CDR2 is YNNKEL (reference sequence). CDR3 residues: CASSPRGYGYTF. DNA for the CDR3: TGTGCCAGCAGCCCTAGGGGATATGGCTACACCTTC.

The J gene is TRBJ2-1, the V gene TRBV19, with D tentatively TRBD2 (6 bases). Trimming shortened V by 3 bases and J by 12 bases, and 15 bases separated the two germline ends. Germline V lookup: CDR1 LNHDA, CDR2 SQIVND (reference sequence). The CDR3 is made up of 13 amino acids. CDR3 region: CASSMVSREVQFF. CDR3 in DNA: TGTGCCAGTAGTATGGTGTCCAGGGAGGTGCAGTTCTTC.

The CDR3 protein is CASSSGQGYGYTF. CDR3 coding DNA: TGTGCCAGCAGCTCCGGACAGGGGTATGGCTACACCTTC. The V gene is TRBV7-2, the J gene TRBJ1-2; TRBD1 matches at 9 bases. In germline, CDR1 is SGHTA, CDR2 FQGNSA. There are 13 residues in the CDR3. The V gene end was trimmed by 4 bases and the J gene end by 5 bases; junction bases not matched to a gene: 2. The full variable domain, with the rest looked up from reference TRBV7-2 and TRBJ1-2, is GAGVSQSPSNKVTEKGKDVELRCDPISGHTALYWYRQSLGQGLEFLIYFQGNSAPDKSGLPSDRFSAERTGGSVSTLTIQRTQQEDSAVYLCASSSGQGYGYTFGSGTRLTVV.

The rearrangement joins TRBV5-1 to TRBJ1-2, with 10 bases identical to TRBD1. Germline CDR1 and CDR2: SGHRS and YFSETQ. The CDR3 is made up of 15 amino acids. J lost 6 bases, V lost 4 bases, and 9 bases had no gene match. In DNA form, the CDR3 reads TGCGCCAGCAGCCCCACCGGGACAGGGGAAAATGGCTACACCTTC. This translates into CASSPTGTGENGYTF.

The CDR3, as DNA: TGTGCCAGCAGTGAACCAGGGTCCTATAATTCACCCCTCCACTTT. Translating it yields CASSEPGSYNSPLHF. The rearrangement links TRBV25-1 to TRBJ1-6; perhaps TRBD1 as D (5 bases). Trimming removed 2 bases from V and 1 base from J, with 6 bases in between. Germline loops: CDR1 MGHDK, CDR2 SYGVNS. The CDR3 is made up of 15 amino acids.

The chain has TRBV4-2 and TRBJ2-7; D may be TRBD2 (6 bases). The V end was cut by 1 base, the J end by 5 bases, with 12 bases between. CDR1 is LGHNA, CDR2 YNFKEQ, per germline. The CDR3 extends over 14 amino acids. Here the CDR3 DNA reads TGTGCCAGCAGCCAAGGCGGGGAAATGCACGAGCAGTACTTC. This sequence encodes CASSQGGEMHEQYF.

The chain is built from TRBV19 and TRBJ2-7; D gene ambiguous. There are 14 residues in the CDR3. Trimming shortened V by 2 bases and J by 5 bases, and 13 bases separated the two germline ends. Germline V lookup: CDR1 LNHDA, CDR2 SQIVND (reference sequence). CDR3 sequence: CASSISLYADEQYF. In DNA, the CDR3 is TGTGCCAGTAGTATAAGCCTCTATGCGGACGAGCAGTACTTC.

The rearrangement links TRBV5-1 to TRBJ1-4; possibly TRBD1 for D (5 bases). CDR1 and CDR2 (germline): SGHRS, YFSETQ. The V gene lost 8 bases and the J gene lost 2 bases, with 16 bases spanning the gap. This CDR3 has 15 residues. CDR3: CASNTGGLTNEKLFF. CDR3 in DNA: TGCGCCAGTAATACAGGAGGGCTCACTAATGAAAAACTGTTTTTT.

V gene TRBV27 combines with J gene TRBJ2-5, with TRBD1 identical over 11 bases. Germline V gives CDR1 MNHEY, CDR2 SMNVEV (reference sequence). There are 14 residues in the CDR3. The V and J ends lost 4 bases and 6 bases, in that order; junction bases with no gene match: 4. CDR3 in DNA: TGTGCCAGCAGTTCCGGACAGGGGGCTCAGACCCAGTACTTC. It is translated as CASSSGQGAQTQYF.

This clone turned up a few times. The V and J genes are TRBV21-1 and TRBJ2-3; the D segment call TRBD2 is taken from the table without a DNA check. TRBV21-1 counts as a pseudogene. CDR3 length: 18 amino acids. This CDR3 is CASSSINPSGRTTDTQYF. DNA for the CDR3: TGTGCCAGCAGCAGTATCAATCCTAGCGGGAGGACAACAGATACGCAGTATTTT.

This chain connects TRBV24-1 to TRBJ2-2, with D perhaps matching TRBD1 (5 bases). In germline, CDR1 is KGHDR, CDR2 SFDVKD. CDR3 size: 14 residues. Trimming took 4 bases from V and 3 from J, leaving 8 bases between them. The CDR3 reads CATSESTDTGELFF. The CDR3 DNA is TGTGCCACCAGTGAGTCGACAGACACCGGGGAGCTGTTTTTT.

The genes are TRBV2 and TRBJ1-5; 10 bases are a match to TRBD1. CDR3 length: 14 amino acids. In germline, CDR1 is SNHLY, CDR2 FYNNEI. The V and J ends lost 5 bases and 7 bases, in that order; junction bases with no gene match: 5. CDR3: CASSRQGAGQPQHF. CDR3 coding DNA: TGTGCCAGCAGTAGACAGGGGGCAGGGCAGCCCCAGCATTTT.

On this clone itself: One junction end does not reproduce the germline sequence, and a read error may be involved. V gene TRBV20-1 combines with J gene TRBJ1-2; 9 bases map to TRBD1. CDR1 and CDR2 from the germline V gene are DFQATT and SNEGSKA (reference sequence). This CDR3 has 11 residues. The CDR3 DNA follows: TGCAGTGCCCTCTTGGGGGACAGGGACCACTTC. Translated, it gives CSALLGDRDHF.